This T cell receptor beta chain was recovered during a study of PD-L1 blockade in urothelial cancer (dated by TCRdb to 2017 to 2019). About the study as a whole: Every patient began therapy at some point between 2013 and 2015 and was given atezolizumab 1,200 mg intravenously every 3 weeks. Blood samples were analyzed at 3 weeks after treatment start (second dose) and at 6 weeks after treatment start. Whole exome sequencing and RNA sequencing of pretreatment tumors were performed alongside TCR sequencing in the same patients. Roughly ten patients achieved durable clinical benefit and approximately 19 did not. An ECOG performance status of 0 or 1 was recorded for the patients, and 0 to 3 prior chemotherapy regimens had been received by the patients. Some 30 patients had pretreatment blood TCR-seq, 24 had at least one posttreatment blood collection, and 24 had tumor TCR-seq. Pretreatment tumor samples and matched peripheral blood, collected serially before and after atezolizumab treatment, underwent TCR sequencing. Durable clinical benefit was defined as progression-free survival longer than 6 months, and TCR features were also tested against progression-free and overall survival. Somatic, immune and clinical correlates of response to PD-L1 blockade with atezolizumab in urothelial cancer were the focus of an exploratory multi-omic analysis. About 85% of the roughly 29 patients were identified as males with urothelial cancer of bladder origin, and a prior smoking history was reported by 18 of 29 patients. Blood samples gave median yields of roughly 150,000 T cells and some 80,000 unique TCRs, along with a median clonality of 0.080. On the study overall, not on this receptor specifically: Improved progression-free and overall survival was associated with having pretreatment peripheral blood TCR clonality below the median. Because the sample size was small (n = 29) and many of the analyses were exploratory, the results are meant to be hypothesis-generating. Among patients with durable benefit, tumor-associated TCR clones showed greater expansion in peripheral blood 3 weeks after treatment started (n of about 21, p = 0.022).

Inclusive of the bounding cysteine and phenylalanine, the CDR3 is 13 residues long. Just CDR3 DNA is preserved here, 39 bases in frame from base 1. In the germline V gene (reference sequence), CDR1 corresponds to SEHNR and CDR2 to FQNEAQ. Trimming takes 5 bases from V and 7 bases from J, and the germline ends sit 14 bases apart. As to this clone: Its specific antigen is unknown. The sample holds no much larger clone one base away, and base qualities are not on file.

Synthetic TCR analog templates were spiked into each PCR to estimate absolute template abundance from read counts. Using the immunoSEQ assay, TCRbeta CDR3 regions were amplified from genomic DNA with bias-controlled V and J gene primers. Rearranged TCRbeta segments were sequenced at approximately 20X coverage. The authors' analysis ran thus. Clustering was used to correct sequencing errors, and CDR3s were annotated against IMGT to assign V, D and J genes. Only productive TCRbeta rearrangements were used in downstream analyses, excluding out-of-frame or stop-codon sequences. Clonality was calculated as one minus the Shannon entropy normalized by the log of the number of unique productive sequences. Clones differing between time points or between blood and tumor were identified by Fisher's exact test with Benjamini-Hochberg correction at adjusted p below 0.01. This is the immuneACCESS table as TCRdb keeps it, with only in-frame sequences that have V and J called. A part of the clones is gone; compared with another copy, unresolved V genes explain less than half, and the rest is unexplained. V, J and clone size derive from that table, while D and trimming were established from the DNA sequence. Present in this sample are 29,000 or so clones, 70% to 80% of which were seen just once. The top ten clonotypes cover 3% to 4% of the sample.

The time point label, read with the paper, signifies: peripheral blood 6 weeks after treatment start. The cohort included some 30 patients with locally advanced or metastatic urothelial carcinoma who were treated at Memorial Sloan Kettering on a trial protocol. Peripheral blood mononuclear cells were collected pretreatment and during treatment, at between 1 and 8 total time points per patient. The Qiagen DNeasy Blood extraction kit was used to purify genomic DNA from total PBMCs and tumor samples. PBMCs were collected pretreatment and during treatment and were isolated and stored as previously described.

The sample in question was PBMCs, obtained around atezolizumab (anti-PD-L1) treatment. The V and J genes are TRBV7-9 and TRBJ1-1, with TRBD1 as a weak D call on 6 bases. This TCR was sampled from a man in his 70s with urothelial cancer. The DNA sequence reads TGTGCCAGCAGCCGACAGGCATATGGTGAAGCTTTCTTT. It translates as CASSRQAYGEAFF.